Each of the 15 T cell receptor beta chains below was sequenced from the same sample in a study of blood T cell repertoires in COVID-19. Some clones are missing from TCRdb's copy, which holds only in-frame ones; the method was immunoSEQ multiplex PCR. The data show about 350,000 clones, 88% seen once. Sequencing was performed on PBMCs or T cells enriched from blood (not recorded which). These receptors came from a woman in her thirties who had been exposed to COVID-19.

The chain combines TRBV5-4 with TRBJ1-2, with D maybe TRBD1 (6 bases). Deletions cut 4 bases from V and 8 bases from J, with 24 bases between. The CDR3 has 16 residues. Germline CDR1 and CDR2: SGHNT and YYREEE (reference sequence). CDR3 loop: CASSPGGRGSDGGYTF. The CDR3 nucleotides are TGTGCCAGCAGCCCGGGTGGCAGGGGATCTGATGGCGGCTACACCTTC.

This chain uses TRBV27 with TRBJ1-4; D is perhaps TRBD1 (6 bases). The CDR3 covers 15 residues. Trimming cost V 6 bases and J 7 bases, with 18 bases left between them. Germline V gives CDR1 MNHEY, CDR2 SMNVEV (reference sequence). In DNA, the CDR3 is TGTGCCAGCAGGTCCTCTTGGGGGCGGGCTGAAAAACTGTTTTTT. As protein: CASRSSWGRAEKLFF.

The chain uses TRBV5-6 and TRBJ1-4, with 10 bases identical to TRBD1. The germline gives CDR1 SGHDT, CDR2 YYEEEE. The CDR3 is made up of 15 amino acids. The ends lost 2 bases at V and 3 bases at J; junction bases unmatched: 1. The CDR3 is CASSFGTGANEKLFF. DNA of the CDR3: TGTGCCAGCAGCTTCGGGACAGGGGCTAATGAAAAACTGTTTTTT.

The J gene is TRBJ2-1, the V gene TRBV9, with TRBD1 identical over 8 bases. This CDR3 is built from 15 residues. From germline, CDR1 is SGDLS and CDR2 YYNGEE. Trimming removed 0 bases from V and 4 bases from J; junction bases left unmatched: 3. This CDR3 reads CASSVVDRGYNEQFF. In DNA form, the CDR3 reads TGTGCCAGCAGCGTAGTTGACAGGGGATACAATGAGCAGTTCTTC.

This clone was counted a single time. The genes are TRBV12-3 or TRBV12-4 and TRBJ2-5; D is perhaps TRBD2 (5 bases). The V end was cut by 7 bases, the J end by 5 bases, with 11 bases between. The CDR3 runs to 12 residues. CDR3 amino acids: CASTLGVETQYF. CDR3 bases: TGTGCCAGCACCTTGGGAGTTGAGACCCAGTACTTC.

This chain joins TRBV5-5 and TRBJ2-7, with a tentative D call TRBD1 (5 bases). The V and J ends lost 4 bases and 7 bases respectively, with 21 bases between them. The CDR3 loop spans 15 amino acids. Germline V lookup: CDR1 SGHKS, CDR2 YYEKEE (reference sequence). CDR3 nucleotides: TGTGCCAGCAGCCGGACAATGAAATGGGATGGAGAGCAGTACTTC. This sequence encodes CASSRTMKWDGEQYF.

V is TRBV19 and J is TRBJ2-2, with 7 bases identical to TRBD2. Germline V gives CDR1 LNHDA, CDR2 SQIVND (reference sequence). This CDR3 has 16 amino acids. With 0 bases clipped from V and 0 bases from J, the junction kept 1 base outside the gene matches. The CDR3 coding sequence is TGTGCCAGTAGTATAGATCTAGCGGCGAACACCGGGGAGCTGTTTTTT. This codes for CASSIDLAANTGELFF.

V is TRBV7-6 and J is TRBJ1-5; D is ambiguous. V lost 1 base, J lost 0 bases, and 10 bases lay in between. The CDR3 runs to 16 residues. The germline CDR1 and CDR2 sequences are SGHVS and FNYEAQ. The CDR3 here is CASSLGAGNSNQPQHF. Written as DNA, the CDR3 is TGTGCCAGCAGCTTAGGGGCCGGGAATAGCAATCAGCCCCAGCATTTT.

In this sample, this clone turned up a few times. This chain joins TRBV10-3 and TRBJ1-2; weak D call: TRBD1 (6 bases). Germline V gene data show CDR1 as ENHRY and CDR2 as SYGVKD. The length of the CDR3 is 17 residues. Deletions cut 4 bases from V and 0 bases from J, with 18 bases between. The CDR3 spells CAISAGHQVVANYGYTF. In DNA, the CDR3 is TGTGCCATCAGTGCGGGACACCAAGTCGTAGCTAACTATGGCTACACCTTC.

This clone was picked up one time. The chain carries TRBV27 and TRBJ2-1; 9 bases match TRBD2. Losses at the gene ends were 4 bases for V and 5 bases for J; bases not matched to a gene: 9. This CDR3 contains 16 residues. Germline assignment: CDR1 MNHEY and CDR2 SMNVEV (reference sequence). The CDR3 sequence is CASSWGSGSLDNEQFF. In DNA form, the CDR3 reads TGTGCCAGCAGTTGGGGTAGCGGGAGTTTAGACAATGAGCAGTTCTTC.

The chain carries TRBV10-3 and TRBJ1-1; D may be TRBD1 (6 bases). Trimming took off 6 bases at V and 5 bases at J, with 13 bases between the two ends. Germline CDR1 is ENHRY and CDR2 is SYGVKD. This CDR3 is 13 amino acids long. CDR3 coding DNA: TGTGCCATCAGAGAGGCCGGGACAACTGAAGCTTTCTTT. The encoded protein is CAIREAGTTEAFF.

J is TRBJ1-1 and V is TRBV19; no reliable D call. Germline assignment: CDR1 LNHDA and CDR2 SQIVND (reference sequence). Trimming removed 0 bases at V and 5 bases at J, with 7 bases between. The CDR3 covers 13 residues. CDR3 nucleotide sequence: TGTGCCAGTAGTATAGATCTAGATACTGAAGCTTTCTTT. Its translation: CASSIDLDTEAFF.

This chain joins TRBV24-1 and TRBJ1-1; D remains ambiguous. The germline V gene has CDR1 KGHDR and CDR2 SFDVKD. This CDR3 contains 14 residues. V was cut by 5 bases and J by 6 bases, with 15 bases left in between. The CDR3 protein is CATSAKAPLAEAFF. CDR3 DNA: TGTGCCACCAGTGCCAAAGCCCCGCTCGCTGAAGCTTTCTTT.

V and J are TRBV27 and TRBJ2-7, with 8 bases matching TRBD2. The CDR3 extends over 14 amino acids. Germline V gene data show CDR1 as MNHEY and CDR2 as SMNVEV (reference sequence). J lost 4 bases, V lost 3 bases, and 5 bases had no gene match. The CDR3 sequence is CASSLRREEYEQYF. The CDR3 nucleotides are TGTGCCAGCAGTTTGAGGCGGGAGGAATACGAGCAGTACTTC.

This clone appeared a single time. The V gene is TRBV9, the J gene TRBJ2-2; TRBD2 agrees at 12 bases. The trim removed 4 bases at V and 3 bases at J, leaving 4 bases unmatched. Germline values: CDR1 SGDLS, CDR2 YYNGEE. The CDR3 is 16 residues long. The chain's CDR3 is CASSTRTSGDTGELFF. As DNA, the CDR3 is TGTGCCAGCAGCACTAGGACTAGCGGGGACACCGGGGAGCTGTTTTTT.